The 4 T cell receptor beta chains below all came from one sample that was sequenced in a study of T cell responses to AZD1222 COVID-19 vaccine. TCRdb's table, derived via immunoSEQ multiplex PCR, lists solely in-frame clones and lacks some. The sample holds 60,000 to 65,000 clones, 80% to 85% seen once. The sequencing used peripheral blood, collected on day 0 of AZD1222 vaccination. The source is an adult in good health.

This clone came up once. V is TRBV2 and J is TRBJ1-5, with no clear D. This CDR3 has 13 residues. Germline CDR1 reads SNHLY; CDR2 reads FYNNEI. V was clipped by 3 bases and J by 1 base, with 4 bases between them. This chain's CDR3 is CASSDDSNQPQHF. CDR3 DNA: TGTGCCAGCAGTGACGACAGCAATCAGCCCCAGCATTTT.

The chain combines TRBV15 with TRBJ1-1; 11 positions agree with TRBD1. This CDR3 region has 17 residues. The V gene end was trimmed by 1 base and the J gene end by 12 bases; junction bases not matched to a gene: 16. Germline CDR1 and CDR2: LNHNV and YYDKDF (reference sequence). CDR3 residues: CATSRGRTGGRTEFSFF. The CDR3 DNA reads TGTGCCACCAGCAGAGGTCGGACAGGGGGCCGCACCGAATTCTCTTTCTTT.

The V call is TRBV19, the J call TRBJ1-5; 12 bases line up with TRBD1. V was pared by 6 bases and J by 1 base, with 10 bases of the junction left unmatched. The CDR3 runs 18 residues. Germline V lookup: CDR1 LNHDA, CDR2 SQIVND (reference sequence). CDR3 sequence: CASRQLPGQGASNQPQHF. DNA of the CDR3: TGTGCCAGTAGGCAACTCCCGGGACAGGGGGCGAGCAATCAGCCCCAGCATTTT.

The chain joins TRBV4-1 to TRBJ1-3, with D uncertain. CDR1 is MGHRA, CDR2 YSYEKL, per germline. The germline V and J ends were trimmed by 4 bases and 0 bases, with 10 bases remaining between them. This CDR3 spans 15 amino acids. The CDR3 region is CASSPLGYSGNTIYF. CDR3 DNA sequence: TGCGCCAGCAGCCCCCTCGGATACTCTGGAAACACCATATATTTT.